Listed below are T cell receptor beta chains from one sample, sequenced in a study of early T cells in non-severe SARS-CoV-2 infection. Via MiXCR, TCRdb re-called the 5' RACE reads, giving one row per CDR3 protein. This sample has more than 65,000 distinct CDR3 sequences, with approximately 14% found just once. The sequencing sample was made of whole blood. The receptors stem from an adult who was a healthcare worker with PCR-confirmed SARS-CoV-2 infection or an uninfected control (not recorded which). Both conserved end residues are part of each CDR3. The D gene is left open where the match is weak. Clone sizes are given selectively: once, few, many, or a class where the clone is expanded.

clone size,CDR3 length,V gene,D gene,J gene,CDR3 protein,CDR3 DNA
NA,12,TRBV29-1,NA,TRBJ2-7,CSVRTFSYEQYF,TGCAGCGTTCGGACATTCTCCTACGAGCAGTACTTC
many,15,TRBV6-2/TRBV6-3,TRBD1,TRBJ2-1,CASRLRGGGYNEQFF,TGTGCCAGCAGACTACGAGGGGGCGGCTACAATGAGCAGTTCTTC
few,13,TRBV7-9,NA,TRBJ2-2,CASSLALSGELFF,TGTGCCAGCAGCTTAGCGTTATCCGGGGAGCTGTTTTTT
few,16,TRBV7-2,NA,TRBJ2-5,CASSLSARGGLETQYF,TGTGCCAGCAGCTTAAGCGCTAGAGGGGGGTTAGAGACCCAGTACTTC
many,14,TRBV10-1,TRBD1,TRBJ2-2,CASGTAPNTGELFF,TGCGCCAGTGGGACAGCCCCTAACACCGGGGAGCTGTTTTTT
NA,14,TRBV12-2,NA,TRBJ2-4,CASRPGGAKNIQYF,TGTGCAAGTCGGCCCGGGGGGGCCAAAAACATTCAGTACTTC
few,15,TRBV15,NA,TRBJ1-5,CATSSPGGVVKPQHF,TGTGCCACCAGCAGCCCCGGGGGGGTCGTAAAGCCCCAGCATTTT
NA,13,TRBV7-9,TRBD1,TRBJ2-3,CASRVQGADTQYF,TGTGCCAGCAGGGTACAGGGGGCGGATACGCAGTATTTT
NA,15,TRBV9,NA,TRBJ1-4,CASSVGRGKSRKLFF,TGTGCCAGCAGCGTAGGTCGGGGGAAGTCAAGGAAACTGTTTTTT
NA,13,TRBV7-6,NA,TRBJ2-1,CASSLISDNEQFF,TGTGCCAGCAGCTTAATCAGCGACAATGAGCAGTTCTTC
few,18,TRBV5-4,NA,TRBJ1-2,CASSPLGGAEGMLNGYTF,TGTGCCAGCAGCCCACTTGGCGGGGCCGAGGGTATGTTGAATGGCTACACCTTC
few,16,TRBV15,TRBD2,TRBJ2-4,CATSRDPAGGNNIQYF,TGTGCCACCAGCAGAGATCCAGCGGGGGGTAACAACATTCAGTACTTC
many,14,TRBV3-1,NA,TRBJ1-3,CASTERAWGNTIYF,TGTGCCAGCACGGAACGGGCATGGGGAAACACCATATATTTT
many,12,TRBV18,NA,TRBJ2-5,CASSPRRETQYF,TGTGCCAGCTCACCGAGGCGAGAGACCCAGTACTTC
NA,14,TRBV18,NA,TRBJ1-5,CASSPSGEVQPQHF,TGTGCCAGCTCACCATCCGGGGAAGTTCAGCCCCAGCATTTT
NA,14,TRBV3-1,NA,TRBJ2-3,CASSQQGSTDTQYF,TGTGCCAGCAGCCAACAGGGGTCCACAGATACGCAGTATTTT
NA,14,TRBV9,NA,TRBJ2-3,CASSPRPGGNTQYF,TGTGCCAGCAGCCCCCGGCCAGGAGGAAATACGCAGTATTTT
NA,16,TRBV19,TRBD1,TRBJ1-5,CASSAQTRGQGQPQHF,TGTGCCAGTAGTGCCCAAACCCGGGGACAGGGGCAGCCCCAGCATTTT
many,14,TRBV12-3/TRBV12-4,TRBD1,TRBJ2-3,CASSTTGGADTQYF,TGTGCCAGCAGCACAACAGGGGGCGCGGATACGCAGTATTTT
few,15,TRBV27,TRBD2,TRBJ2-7,CASSLGLAGIYEQYF,TGTGCCAGCAGTTTAGGGTTAGCGGGGATTTACGAGCAGTACTTC
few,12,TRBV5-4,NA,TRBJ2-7,CASSPSGYEQYF,TGTGCCAGCAGCCCAAGCGGGTACGAGCAGTACTTC
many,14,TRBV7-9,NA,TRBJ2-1,CASTLAATYNEQFF,TGTGCCAGCACCCTTGCGGCGACCTACAATGAGCAGTTCTTC
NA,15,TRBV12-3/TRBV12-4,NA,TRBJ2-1,CASSPMGGTYNEQFF,TGTGCCAGCAGTCCCATGGGGGGCACCTACAATGAGCAGTTCTTC
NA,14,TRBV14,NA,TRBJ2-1,CARSQDRYSNEQFF,TGTGCCAGAAGCCAAGATCGGTACTCCAATGAGCAGTTCTTC
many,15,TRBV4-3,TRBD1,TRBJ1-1,CASSQDRGDYTEAFF,TGCGCCAGCAGCCAGGACAGGGGAGACTACACTGAAGCTTTCTTT
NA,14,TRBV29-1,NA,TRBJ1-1,CSVSSGTVNTEAFF,TGCAGCGTTTCATCCGGGACGGTAAACACTGAAGCTTTCTTT
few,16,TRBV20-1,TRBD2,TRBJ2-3,CSARDGLAGGTDTQYF,TGCAGTGCTAGAGATGGGCTAGCGGGGGGCACAGATACGCAGTATTTT
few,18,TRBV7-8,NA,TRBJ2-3,CASSLGAVGGHLQDTQYF,TGTGCCAGCAGCCTGGGGGCGGTGGGGGGCCACCTTCAGGATACGCAGTATTTT
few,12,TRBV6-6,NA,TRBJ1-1,CASSLPSLEAFF,TGTGCCAGCAGTCTACCCTCACTAGAAGCTTTCTTT